This TCR beta chain was sequenced for a study of cytomegalovirus exposure and HLA in healthy donors. The V end lost 4 bases, the J end lost 3 bases, and 10 bases lay between the germline ends. Germline-derived CDR1 and CDR2 are MNHNS and SASEGT. CDR3 length: 13 amino acids. This table comes from immunoSEQ multiplex PCR, and its TCRdb copy is limited to in-frame clones, with some not included. The sample includes 75,000 to 90,000 clones, 95% of them seen just once. This chain connects TRBV6-1 to TRBJ2-7; D remains ambiguous. Source material: PBMCs. This clonotype was sampled from a woman aged 18-29 years in good health and CMV-seronegative. CDR3 in DNA: TGTGCCAGCAGTGGAACAGTTAGCTACGAGCAGTACTTC. Its translation: CASSGTVSYEQYF.